These 21 T cell receptor beta chains share one sample of origin, sequenced in a study of blood T cell repertoires in COVID-19. Profiling relied on immunoSEQ multiplex PCR, and the TCRdb table lists in-frame clones only, not all of them. This table has around 200,000 clones, approximately 91% appearing once. Sequencing used peripheral blood. The source is a man between 35 and 55 years old with acute or convalescent COVID-19.

The chain links TRBV4-1 to TRBJ2-7; 10 bases match TRBD2. V was clipped by 1 base and J by 5 bases; unmatched bases: 5. Germline V CDR1 and CDR2: MGHRA, YSYEKL. The CDR3 spans 15 residues. CDR3 residues: CASSQGTSGRHEQYF. The CDR3 DNA sequence: TGCGCCAGCAGCCAAGGGACTAGCGGCCGTCACGAGCAGTACTTC.

This clone was recorded once. CDR3 sequence reads: CASSSLGGLAGRLYEQYF. CDR3 coding DNA: TGTGCCAGCAGCAGTCTGGGTGGGCTAGCGGGCCGACTGTACGAGCAGTACTTC. The chain combines TRBV7-2 with TRBJ2-7; 8 bases are shared with TRBD2. Germline loops: CDR1 SGHTA, CDR2 FQGNSA. The V gene end was trimmed by 5 bases and the J gene end by 4 bases; junction bases not matched to a gene: 19. This CDR3 is 18 amino acids long.

The chain has TRBV5-1 and TRBJ1-1; the match to TRBD1 covers 7 bases. Trimming took 0 bases from V and 0 from J; bases not matched to a gene: 5. This CDR3 region has 16 residues. In germline, CDR1 is SGHRS, CDR2 YFSETQ. CDR3 residues: CASSLGQGLLNTEAFF. In nucleotides, the CDR3 is TGCGCCAGCAGCTTGGGACAGGGTCTTTTGAACACTGAAGCTTTCTTT.

The chain links TRBV6-2 or TRBV6-3 to TRBJ1-1; D might be TRBD1 (6 bases). CDR1 is MNHEY and CDR2 is SVGEGT in the germline V gene. The CDR3 extends over 17 amino acids. Trimming stripped 6 bases from V and 1 base from J, with 21 bases between. CDR3 amino acids: CASSVRQERGWNTEAFF. Here the CDR3 DNA reads TGTGCCAGCAGCGTCCGACAGGAACGGGGATGGAACACTGAAGCTTTCTTT.

J is TRBJ2-5 and V is TRBV9, with 10 nucleotides matching TRBD2. Germline V gene sequence: CDR1 SGDLS, CDR2 YYNGEE. The CDR3 is made up of 16 amino acids. J lost 0 bases, V lost 0 bases, and 2 bases had no gene match. CDR3: CASSVGTSGYQETQYF. The CDR3, as DNA: TGTGCCAGCAGCGTAGGGACTAGCGGTTACCAAGAGACCCAGTACTTC. Complete variable domain (other parts from reference TRBV9 and TRBJ2-5): DSGVTQTPKHLITATGQRVTLRCSPRSGDLSVYWYQQSLDQGLQFLIQYYNGEERAKGNILERFSAQQFPDLHSELNLSSLELGDSALYFCASSVGTSGYQETQYFGPGTRLLVL.

The chain uses TRBV9 and TRBJ1-1; D is possibly TRBD1 (6 bases). With 5 bases removed from V and 2 bases from J, the gap between germline ends came to 13 bases. Germline CDR1 SGDLS, CDR2 YYNGEE. The CDR3 consists of 14 residues. CDR3 loop: CASSIQGSNTEAFF. The CDR3, as DNA: TGTGCCAGCAGTATACAGGGTTCAAACACTGAAGCTTTCTTT.

The sample holds one count of this clone. The chain recombines TRBV6-4 with TRBJ1-5, with D tentatively TRBD1 (5 bases). Trimming left V 2 bases short and J 0 bases short, with 17 bases between. The length of the CDR3 is 18 residues. The V gene's germline CDR1 is MRHNA and CDR2 SNTAGT. The CDR3 loop is CASSDRRVPDRSNQPQHF. In nucleotides, the CDR3 is TGTGCCAGCAGTGACCGCAGGGTCCCAGATCGTAGCAATCAGCCCCAGCATTTT.

The chain has TRBV6-5 and TRBJ1-3; D remains ambiguous. The CDR3 totals 14 residues. Germline loops: CDR1 MNHEY, CDR2 SVGAGI. The V end lost 6 bases, the J end lost 0 bases, and 9 bases lay between the germline ends. CDR3 sequence: CASSRGSSGNTIYF. CDR3 nucleotide sequence: TGTGCCAGCAGCCGAGGGTCCTCTGGAAACACCATATATTTT.

The rearrangement joins TRBV12-3 or TRBV12-4 to TRBJ1-2, with D possibly matching TRBD1 (5 bases). V dropped 3 bases and J dropped 7 bases, with 9 bases sitting between them. CDR3 length equals 12 residues. As DNA, the CDR3 is TGTGCCAGCAGTTTTGGGAGGGGTGGCTACACCTTC. Translating it yields CASSFGRGGYTF.

The CDR3 nucleotides read TGTGCCAGTAGTATAAGAGCGAGCCCCTACGAGCAGTACTTC. This sequence encodes CASSIRASPYEQYF. This chain joins TRBV19 and TRBJ2-7; D remains ambiguous. Germline CDR1 is LNHDA and CDR2 is SQIVND (reference sequence). Trimming pared 2 bases from V and 2 bases from J, leaving 10 bases between. This CDR3 comprises 14 residues.

In its sample, this clone was seen once. The chain has TRBV2 and TRBJ1-2; 7 bases line up with TRBD1. Germline V gene lookup returns CDR1 SNHLY and CDR2 FYNNEI. V lost 2 bases and J lost 8; bases outside the gene matches: 11. The length of the CDR3 is 15 residues. The CDR3 nucleotides are TGTGCCAGCAGTGAACTACGACAGGGTGCGGGAGGCTACACCTTC. It specifies CASSELRQGAGGYTF.

A single count supports this clone. CDR3 region: CASSLTPGPGANVLTF. The CDR3 DNA is TGTGCCAGCAGCTTAACCCCAGGTCCCGGGGCCAACGTCCTGACTTTC. The chain joins TRBV7-9 to TRBJ2-6; unclear D gene. V was trimmed by 2 bases and J by 4 bases, leaving 12 bases between them. The CDR3 is 16 residues long. Germline CDR1 reads SEHNR; CDR2 reads FQNEAQ (reference sequence). Variable domain in full (rest from reference TRBV7-9 and TRBJ2-6): DTGVSQNPRHKITKRGQNVTFRCDPISEHNRLYWYRQTLGQGPEFLTYFQNEAQLEKSRLLSDRFSAERPKGSFSTLEIQRTEQGDSAMYLCASSLTPGPGANVLTFGAGSRLTVL.

The rearrangement links TRBV4-2 to TRBJ1-2; D unresolved. The CDR3 extends over 14 amino acids. The V gene's germline CDR1 is LGHNA and CDR2 YNFKEQ. Trimming stripped 1 base from V and 4 bases from J, with 10 bases between. Written as DNA, the CDR3 is TGTGCCAGCAGCCAAGCGAACGAGGGCTATGGCTACACCTTC. Translated: CASSQANEGYGYTF.

The V gene is TRBV11-1, the J gene TRBJ2-1; 7 nucleotides agree with TRBD1. The germline gives CDR1 SGHAT, CDR2 FQDESV (reference sequence). CDR3 size: 14 residues. The junction had 3 bases not matched to a gene; V was cut back by 7 bases and J by 0 bases. This CDR3 reads CASKRQGSYNEQFF. The CDR3 coding sequence is TGTGCCAGCAAGAGACAGGGCTCCTACAATGAGCAGTTCTTC.

This clone was seen repeatedly, ten times or more. This chain links TRBV4-1 with TRBJ2-7; perhaps TRBD1 as D (5 bases). CDR3 length: 14 amino acids. The V gene's germline CDR1 is MGHRA and CDR2 YSYEKL. V dropped 4 bases and J dropped 3 bases, with 13 bases sitting between them. The CDR3 loop is CASSPGHSRYEQYF. Here the CDR3 DNA reads TGCGCCAGCAGCCCTGGACATTCCCGCTACGAGCAGTACTTC.

The chain uses TRBV5-1 and TRBJ2-3; 9 bases agree with TRBD1. The junction had 4 bases not matched to a gene; V was cut back by 0 bases and J by 5 bases. CDR1 SGHRS and CDR2 YFSETQ come from the germline V gene. This CDR3 spans 15 amino acids. CDR3 DNA: TGCGCCAGCAGCTTGGGACAGGGGGAAGTAGATACGCAGTATTTT. Encoded protein: CASSLGQGEVDTQYF.

J is TRBJ2-7 and V is TRBV5-4, with TRBD1 matching 8 bases. Trimming removed 2 bases from V and 0 bases from J; junction bases left unmatched: 1. Germline CDR1 is SGHNT and CDR2 is YYREEE (reference sequence). The CDR3 is made up of 14 amino acids. CDR3 residues: CASSFGQGSYEQYF. Written as DNA, the CDR3 is TGTGCCAGCAGCTTCGGACAGGGCTCCTACGAGCAGTACTTC.

This chain links TRBV29-1 with TRBJ1-2; D unclear. Germline V gives CDR1 SQVTM, CDR2 ANQGSEA. The length of the CDR3 is 16 residues. V was shortened by 6 bases and J by 0 bases, with 20 bases between the two germline ends. CDR3 region: CSVPRGRGDANYGYTF. The CDR3 coding sequence is TGCAGCGTCCCCCGCGGGCGGGGAGACGCTAACTATGGCTACACCTTC.

There are a few counts of this clone. The same CDR3 arises from other DNA sequences in this sample as well. This rearrangement joins TRBV3-1 (or the pseudogene TRBV3-2) to TRBJ2-7; TRBD1 is a possible D gene (5 bases). The length of the CDR3 is 13 residues. CDR1 and CDR2 (germline): LGHDT, YNNKEL (reference sequence). V was pared by 2 bases and J by 3 bases, with 8 bases between. CDR3 residues: CASSQSQGYEQYF. As DNA, the CDR3 is TGTGCCAGCAGCCAAAGTCAGGGCTACGAGCAGTACTTC.

The chain is built from TRBV19 and TRBJ1-2; D is ambiguous. The V and J ends lost 6 bases and 2 bases respectively, with 13 bases between them. CDR3 length: 14 residues. Germline-derived CDR1 and CDR2 are LNHDA and SQIVND (reference sequence). CDR3 nucleotides: TGTGCCAGTAGGCAAGGAGGAGGGAACTATGGCTACACCTTC. It encodes CASRQGGGNYGYTF.

The chain carries TRBV5-1 and TRBJ2-1; the D is unclear. The CDR3 has 15 amino acids. CDR1 is SGHRS and CDR2 is YFSETQ in the germline V gene. The V and J ends lost 4 bases and 4 bases respectively, with 15 bases between them. CDR3 region: CASSREAVDYNEQFF. The CDR3 nucleotides are TGCGCCAGCAGCCGAGAGGCGGTTGATTACAATGAGCAGTTCTTC.